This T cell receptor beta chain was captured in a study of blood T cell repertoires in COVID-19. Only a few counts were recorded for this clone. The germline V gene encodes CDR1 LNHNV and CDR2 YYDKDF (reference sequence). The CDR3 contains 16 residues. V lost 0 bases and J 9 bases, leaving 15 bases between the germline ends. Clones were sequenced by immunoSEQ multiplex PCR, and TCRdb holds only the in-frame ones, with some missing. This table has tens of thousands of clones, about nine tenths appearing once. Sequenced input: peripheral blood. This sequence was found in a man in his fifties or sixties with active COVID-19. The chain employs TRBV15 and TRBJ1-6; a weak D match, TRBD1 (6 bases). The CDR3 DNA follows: TGTGCCACCAGCAGAGAGGGGGACAATCCCGCTTCACCCCTCCACTTT. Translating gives CATSREGDNPASPLHF.